What follows describes a single T cell receptor (beta chain). This specimen comes from a study of T cells expressing NK-cell markers. TCRdb reprocessed the 5' RACE reads, keeping one entry per CDR3 protein, no DNA. The clone table shows around 550,000 distinct CDR3 sequences, with the ten largest holding around 3.3%. This CDR3 is built from 12 residues. Germline V gene data show CDR1 as SGHTA and CDR2 as FQGTGA. This TCR derives from a man aged 18 to 29 in good health. Specimen: blood T cells: a sorted CD56 or NKG2C T cell subset, CD4+ or CD8+ T cells, or bulk PBMC T cells (not recorded which). The genes are TRBV7-3 and TRBJ2-3; as DNA is missing, the TRBD1 call by TCRdb cannot be tested. CDR3 region: CASSLVGGTQYF.